Listed here are 25 T cell receptor beta chains from one sample, sequenced in a study of T cell responses to AZD1222 COVID-19 vaccine. Sequencing used immunoSEQ multiplex PCR; TCRdb keeps in-frame clones, though not all of them. The sample has roughly 110,000 clones, 90% to 95% seen once; the top ten hold 5% to 7.5%. The specimen comprised peripheral blood, sampled 28 days after the second AZD1222 dose. These receptors were collected from an adult who received the AZD1222 COVID-19 vaccine.

The chain carries TRBV30 and TRBJ1-1, with D perhaps TRBD1 (5 bases). The CDR3 runs to 13 residues. Germline CDR1 and CDR2: GTSNPN and SVGIG (reference sequence). V was cut by 0 bases and J by 4 bases, with 9 bases left in between. CDR3 bases: TGTGCCTGGAGTGTAGGGGATGGCACTGAAGCTTTCTTT. Translating gives CAWSVGDGTEAFF.

V usage is TRBV27 and J usage is TRBJ2-7; TRBD2 matches at 7 bases. Losses at the gene ends were 5 bases for V and 1 base for J; bases not matched to a gene: 8. Per the germline V gene, CDR1 is MNHEY and CDR2 is SMNVEV (reference sequence). This CDR3 spans 15 amino acids. CDR3 DNA sequence: TGTGCCAGCAGTGCGACTAGCCTCGGTTCCTACGAGCAGTACTTC. This translates into CASSATSLGSYEQYF.

This chain joins TRBV12-3 or TRBV12-4 and TRBJ1-3; D uncertain. CDR3 size: 13 residues. With 6 bases removed from V and 4 bases from J, the gap between germline ends came to 10 bases. CDR3 protein: CASSRGVGNTIYF. Written as DNA, the CDR3 is TGTGCCAGCAGCCGGGGAGTGGGAAACACCATATATTTT.

V is TRBV3-1 (or the pseudogene TRBV3-2) and J is TRBJ1-1; the match to TRBD1 covers 8 bases. J lost 5 bases, V lost 1 base, and 3 bases had no gene match. Germline assignment: CDR1 LGHDT and CDR2 YNNKEL (reference sequence). The CDR3 has 14 residues. The CDR3 nucleotides read TGTGCCAGCAGCCAAGGTACAGGGGGAACTGAAGCTTTCTTT. This sequence encodes CASSQGTGGTEAFF.

The V and J genes are TRBV11-2 and TRBJ2-7, with D uncertain. The CDR3 length is 16 residues. Trimming stripped 6 bases from V and 5 bases from J, with 23 bases between. Germline V gene sequence: CDR1 SGHAT, CDR2 FQNNGV. The chain's CDR3 is CASSRREGLLKNEQYF. For the CDR3, the DNA is TGTGCCAGCAGTCGTAGGGAAGGGCTACTTAAAAACGAGCAGTACTTC.

The chain recombines TRBV10-1 with TRBJ2-7; D is ambiguous. V was cut by 10 bases and J by 3 bases, with 16 bases left in between. From germline, CDR1 is WNHNN and CDR2 SYGVQD (reference sequence). The CDR3 has 13 residues. DNA of the CDR3: TGCGCCACCAGACCGGACGGACGCTACGAGCAGTACTTC. Translation: CATRPDGRYEQYF.

The V gene is TRBV30, the J gene TRBJ1-2; D possibly corresponds to TRBD1 (5 bases). Germline assignment: CDR1 GTSNPN and CDR2 SVGIG (reference sequence). The CDR3 has 14 residues. V lost 5 bases, J lost 6 bases, and 19 bases lay in between. The CDR3 DNA is TGTGCCTGGTTAAGATTGGCAGGGATGAATGGCTACACCTTC. It translates to CAWLRLAGMNGYTF.

J is TRBJ1-2 and V is TRBV6-5; D unclear. Germline CDR1 MNHEY, CDR2 SVGAGI. The V gene lost 0 bases and the J gene lost 4 bases, with 12 bases spanning the gap. The CDR3 has 15 residues. CDR3: CASSYSNAQSYGYTF. The CDR3 nucleotides are TGTGCCAGCAGTTACTCGAATGCCCAGAGCTATGGCTACACCTTC.

The chain combines TRBV11-2 with TRBJ2-1, with 9 positions matching TRBD1. The CDR3 extends over 15 amino acids. From germline, CDR1 is SGHAT and CDR2 FQNNGV. The J segment lost 12 bases and the V segment lost 0 bases, leaving 9 bases of the junction unmatched. The CDR3 sequence: CASSLDPGQGVAQFF. The DNA for the CDR3 is TGTGCCAGCAGCTTAGATCCGGGACAGGGTGTAGCGCAGTTCTTC.

This clone has a handful of counts. V is TRBV2 and J is TRBJ1-3, with a weak D call TRBD1 (6 bases). The CDR3 loop spans 15 amino acids. The germline CDR1 and CDR2 sequences are SNHLY and FYNNEI. Trimming left V 6 bases short and J 4 bases short, with 16 bases between. This chain's CDR3 is CASRPRQVGGNTIYF. In DNA, the CDR3 is TGTGCCAGCAGACCGAGACAGGTTGGAGGAAACACCATATATTTT.

The rearrangement uses TRBV5-4 and TRBJ2-3; TRBD1 agrees at 8 bases. CDR1 is SGHNT and CDR2 is YYREEE in the germline V gene (reference sequence). V was clipped by 4 bases and J by 6 bases; unmatched bases: 1. The CDR3 extends over 12 amino acids. In nucleotides, the CDR3 is TGTGCCAGCAGCCGGGACAGGGATACGCAGTATTTT. Amino acid sequence: CASSRDRDTQYF.

The V and J genes are TRBV25-1 and TRBJ1-2; TRBD1 might be the D (5 bases). The V end lost 5 bases, the J end lost 1 base, and 23 bases lay between the germline ends. This CDR3 has 18 amino acids. Germline assignment: CDR1 MGHDK and CDR2 SYGVNS. The CDR3 is CASSYRNRPHPYNYGYTF. The CDR3 DNA sequence: TGTGCCAGCAGTTATCGGAACAGGCCTCACCCATATAACTATGGCTACACCTTC.

This rearrangement joins TRBV7-2 to TRBJ2-1; 12 nucleotides agree with TRBD2. Germline V lookup: CDR1 SGHTA, CDR2 FQGNSA. The CDR3 is 17 amino acids. J lost 0 bases, V lost 4 bases, and 4 bases had no gene match. The CDR3 DNA sequence: TGTGCCAGCAGCTACCCTAGCGGGAGGGCCTCCTACAATGAGCAGTTCTTC. Translated: CASSYPSGRASYNEQFF.

This clone was observed once. The rearrangement joins TRBV6-5 to TRBJ1-2; D is ambiguous. Germline CDR1 is MNHEY and CDR2 is SVGAGI. CDR3 length: 12 amino acids. Trimming removed 6 bases at V and 3 bases at J, with 8 bases between. CDR3 nucleotide sequence: TGTGCCAGCAGCCGAGAAGACTATGGCTACACCTTC. Encoded protein: CASSREDYGYTF.

The J gene is TRBJ2-7, the V gene TRBV6-1; D gene unclear. V was clipped by 2 bases and J by 4 bases, with 6 bases between them. CDR3 length equals 12 residues. Germline lookup yields CDR1 MNHNS and CDR2 SASEGT. The CDR3 region is CASSERLYEQYF. The CDR3 DNA reads TGTGCCAGCAGTGAAAGGCTGTACGAGCAGTACTTC.

The chain couples TRBV3-1 (or the pseudogene TRBV3-2) to TRBJ2-1, with D perhaps TRBD2 (7 bases). This CDR3 is built from 16 residues. V was trimmed by 5 bases and J by 6 bases, leaving 20 bases between them. CDR1 and CDR2 from the germline V gene are LGHDT and YNNKEL (reference sequence). This CDR3 reads CASSSSWGGLGNEQFF. The CDR3 DNA follows: TGTGCCAGCAGCTCATCGTGGGGGGGCCTGGGCAATGAGCAGTTCTTC.

The genes are TRBV5-1 and TRBJ1-2, with TRBD1 identical over 12 bases. J was trimmed by 8 bases and V by 4 bases; bases with no gene match: 6. From germline, CDR1 is SGHRS and CDR2 YFSETQ. CDR3 length: 14 amino acids. Here the CDR3 DNA reads TGCGCCAGCAGCCGGGGACAGGGGGCGGAAGGCTACACCTTC. This codes for CASSRGQGAEGYTF.

The chain links TRBV11-2 to TRBJ1-1; a weak D match, TRBD1 (6 bases). V was cut by 4 bases and J by 2 bases, with 23 bases left in between. This CDR3 spans 18 amino acids. Germline V gene data show CDR1 as SGHAT and CDR2 as FQNNGV. Written as DNA, the CDR3 is TGTGCCAGCAGCTCCTCCTACCAAATGGACAGCGAAAACACTGAAGCTTTCTTT. Its translation: CASSSSYQMDSENTEAFF. Supplemented by reference TRBV11-2 and TRBJ1-1, the full variable domain reads EAGVAQSPRYKIIEKRQSVAFWCNPISGHATLYWYQQILGQGPKLLIQFQNNGVVDDSQLPKDRFSAERLKGVDSTLKIQPAKLEDSAVYLCASSSSYQMDSENTEAFFGQGTRLTVV.

This clone was picked up one time. The J gene is TRBJ2-7, the V gene TRBV27; no clear D gene. Germline V gene data show CDR1 as MNHEY and CDR2 as SMNVEV (reference sequence). V was pared by 5 bases and J by 1 base, with 15 bases between. CDR3 length: 15 amino acids. The CDR3 nucleotides read TGTGCCAGCAGTCCTTCCGTGGACGGATCCTACGAGCAGTACTTC. It translates to CASSPSVDGSYEQYF.

This clone was recorded only once. The genes are TRBV19 and TRBJ2-1; D is undetermined. CDR3 size: 16 residues. Trimming pared 5 bases from V and 0 bases from J, leaving 14 bases between. Per germline, CDR1 LNHDA and CDR2 SQIVND (reference sequence). The CDR3 here is CASSLEAGNSYNEQFF. The CDR3 DNA reads TGTGCCAGTAGTCTTGAGGCCGGTAACTCCTACAATGAGCAGTTCTTC.

The V gene is TRBV3-1 (or the pseudogene TRBV3-2), the J gene TRBJ1-5; 10 nucleotides align to TRBD1. The CDR3 has 15 residues. J lost 7 bases, V lost 1 base, and 4 bases had no gene match. The germline CDR1 and CDR2 sequences are LGHDT and YNNKEL (reference sequence). CDR3 in amino acids: CASSQGTGGWQPQHF. CDR3 bases: TGTGCCAGCAGCCAAGGGACAGGGGGGTGGCAGCCCCAGCATTTT.

The V call is TRBV5-1, the J call TRBJ2-5, with D perhaps TRBD2 (5 bases). The CDR3 extends over 14 amino acids. Germline lookup yields CDR1 SGHRS and CDR2 YFSETQ. V lost 3 bases, J lost 5 bases, and 14 bases lay in between. The CDR3 DNA follows: TGCGCCAGCAGCTCGGGGAGTCCCGGGGAGACCCAGTACTTC. Its translation: CASSSGSPGETQYF.

The J gene is TRBJ2-7, the V gene TRBV5-1; 12 bases match TRBD2. Trimming at V came to 1 base and at J to 0 bases, leaving 5 bases not matched to a gene. Looked up from germline, CDR1 is SGHRS and CDR2 is YFSETQ. The CDR3 covers 17 residues. The CDR3: CASSLKRTSGNSYEQYF. CDR3 nucleotides: TGCGCCAGCAGCTTGAAAAGGACTAGCGGGAACTCCTACGAGCAGTACTTC.

The chain combines TRBV12-3 or TRBV12-4 with TRBJ1-3; maybe TRBD1 (5 bases). Trimming removed 7 bases from V and 9 bases from J, with 16 bases in between. The CDR3 loop spans 13 amino acids. The CDR3 bases are TGTGCCAGCACCATGACAGTTTACTCCACCATATATTTT. Its translation: CASTMTVYSTIYF.

The CDR3 DNA is TGTGCCAGCAGGTGGGACGCAGGAAACACCATATATTTT. It yields the protein CASRWDAGNTIYF. The chain carries TRBV7-9 and TRBJ1-3, with D perhaps matching TRBD1 (5 bases). V lost 6 bases to trimming and J lost 4 bases, with 10 bases between them. The CDR3 contains 13 residues. CDR1 is SEHNR and CDR2 is FQNEAQ in the germline V gene (reference sequence).